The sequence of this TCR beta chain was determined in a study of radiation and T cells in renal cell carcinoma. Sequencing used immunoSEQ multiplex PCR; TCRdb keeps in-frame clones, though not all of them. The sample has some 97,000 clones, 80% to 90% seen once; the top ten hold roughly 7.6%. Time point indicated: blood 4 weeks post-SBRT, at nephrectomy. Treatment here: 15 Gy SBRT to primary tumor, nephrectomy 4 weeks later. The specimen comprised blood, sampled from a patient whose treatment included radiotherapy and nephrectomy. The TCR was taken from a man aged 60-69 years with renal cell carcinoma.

CDR3 bases: TGCGCCAGCAGCCGTTCAGCGGGAGACTACGAGCAGTACTTC. Translated, it gives CASSRSAGDYEQYF. This chain uses TRBV4-1 with TRBJ2-7; 8 positions match TRBD2. CDR3 size: 14 residues. Unmatched junction bases numbered 5, after V lost 4 bases and J lost 3 bases. Germline assignment: CDR1 MGHRA and CDR2 YSYEKL.